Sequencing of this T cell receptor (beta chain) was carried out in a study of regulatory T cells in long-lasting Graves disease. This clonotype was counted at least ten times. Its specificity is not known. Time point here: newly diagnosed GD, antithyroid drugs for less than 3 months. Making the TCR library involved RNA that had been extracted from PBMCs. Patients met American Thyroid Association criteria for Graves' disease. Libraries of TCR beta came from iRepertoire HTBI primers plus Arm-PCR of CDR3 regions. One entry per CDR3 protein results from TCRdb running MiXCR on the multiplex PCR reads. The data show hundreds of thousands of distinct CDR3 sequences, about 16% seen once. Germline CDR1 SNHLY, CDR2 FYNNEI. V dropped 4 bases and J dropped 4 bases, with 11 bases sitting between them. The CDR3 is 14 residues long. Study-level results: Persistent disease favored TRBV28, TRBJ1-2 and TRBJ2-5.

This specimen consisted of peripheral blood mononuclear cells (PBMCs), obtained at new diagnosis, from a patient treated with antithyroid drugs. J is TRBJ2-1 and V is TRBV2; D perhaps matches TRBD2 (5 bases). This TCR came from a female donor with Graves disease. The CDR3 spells CASSVTEGYNEQFF. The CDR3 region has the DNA TGTGCCAGCAGTGTTACAGAGGGTTACAATGAGCAGTTCTTC.